This is a list of T cell receptor beta chains from one sample in a study of T cells in narcolepsy. Sequencing used immunoSEQ multiplex PCR; TCRdb keeps in-frame clones, though not all of them. The table has 3,000 or so clones, around two thirds seen once; the top ten hold around three fifths. The sequencing sample was made of CD45RA- memory CD8+ T cells from PBMCs. The receptors here all came from a human donor with narcolepsy. The CDR3 runs from the conserved cysteine through the conserved F or W. The order of the fields is J gene, clone size, V gene, D gene, CDR3 DNA, CDR3 protein. A D gene is named only where the DNA matches it firmly. Size is omitted from some rows. Given values are once, few, many or a class for expanded clones.

TRBJ1-5 medium-sized TRBV4-1 . TGCGCCAGCAGCCAATCGAGACGAAATCAGCCCCAGCATTTT CASSQSRRNQPQHF
TRBJ1-1 . TRBV4-1 . TGCGCCAGCAGCCAAGCGCCAGACTGGGCTGAAGCTTTCTTT CASSQAPDWAEAFF
TRBJ1-2 . TRBV7-9 . TGTGCCAGCAGCATCGGGACCGGTAACTATGGCTACACCTTC CASSIGTGNYGYTF
TRBJ2-7 . TRBV6-6 . TGTGCCAGCAGTTACGGCGACTCCTACGAGCAGTACTTC CASSYGDSYEQYF
TRBJ2-1 . TRBV6-1 TRBD1 TGTGCCAGCTCCCTTGGGACAGGTAGTGACAATGAGCAGTTCTTC CASSLGTGSDNEQFF
TRBJ1-5 . TRBV2 TRBD1 TGTGCCAGCCGAACAGGGGGCCGATTTAATCAGCCCCAGCATTTT CASRTGGRFNQPQHF
TRBJ2-3 few TRBV13 . TGTGCCAGCAGCTCCTGGACGGGGACTGGAGATACGCAGTATTTT CASSSWTGTGDTQYF
TRBJ2-5 once TRBV5-1 . TGCGCCAGCAGCTTTTCGGGGACACTCCAAGAGACCCAGTACTTC CASSFSGTLQETQYF
TRBJ2-1 . TRBV29-1 TRBD1 TGCAGCGGGGGGACAGGGTGGAATGAGCAGTTCTTC CSGGTGWNEQFF
TRBJ2-7 . TRBV4-2 . TGTGCCAGCAGCCAAGAGGAGTCAGGCCTCTCCTACGAGCAGTACTTC CASSQEESGLSYEQYF
TRBJ2-3 . TRBV6-4 TRBD1 TGTGCCAGCAGTGACGGACAGGGTGGAGATACGCAGTATTTT CASSDGQGGDTQYF
TRBJ2-7 few TRBV5-5 . TGTGCCAGCAGCCTCTACGGGACGGCCTACGAGCAGTACTTC CASSLYGTAYEQYF
TRBJ1-6 . TRBV6-4 . TGTGCCAGCAGTGAGATCACTAATTCACCCCTCCACTTT CASSEITNSPLHF
TRBJ1-2 . TRBV7-9 . TGTGCCAGCGCATCAGACACGCGTTACACCTTC CASASDTRYTF
TRBJ1-4 few TRBV5-1 TRBD1 TGCGCCAGCAGCCCGGGGACAGGGCGGTTTTATGAAAAACTGTTTTTT CASSPGTGRFYEKLFF
TRBJ2-7 once TRBV4-1 . TGCGCCAGCAGCCAAGTTAGGGGACCGCACTACGAGCAGTACTTC CASSQVRGPHYEQYF
TRBJ1-3 once TRBV12-5 . TGTGCTAGTGTCCCGGGGCAGGACCCTGGAAACACCATATATTTT CASVPGQDPGNTIYF
TRBJ1-2 . TRBV10-1 . TGCGCCAGCAGTGGGACATCAGGATCGCGAAAGACCTATGGCTACACCTTC CASSGTSGSRKTYGYTF
TRBJ1-5 . TRBV7-9 . TGTGCCAGCAGCTTAACCCACGGGGCACAGCCCCAGCATTTT CASSLTHGAQPQHF
TRBJ1-5 . TRBV27 . TGTGCCAGCAGACCCGGGACGAATTTCCTCAATCAGCCCCAGCATTTT CASRPGTNFLNQPQHF
TRBJ1-4 . TRBV29-1 . TGCAGCGTTGAAGTAAAAGGGACTCAGGGATATGGTGAAAAACTGTTTTTT CSVEVKGTQGYGEKLFF
TRBJ1-2 . TRBV4-3 . TGCGCCAGCAGCCTCGGATCCAAATCTAACTATGGCTACACCTTC CASSLGSKSNYGYTF
TRBJ2-7 . TRBV6-5 . TGTGCCAGCAGTTACTCTTCTTCTTACGAGCAGTACTTC CASSYSSSYEQYF
TRBJ1-2 medium-sized TRBV5-8 . TGTGCCAGCAGCTTGGATAATTTCGCAGTGGGGAACTATGGCTACACCTTC CASSLDNFAVGNYGYTF
TRBJ2-2 . TRBV13 TRBD1 TGTGCCAGCAGCCAGGACAGGGAAAGCGGGGAGCTGTTTTTT CASSQDRESGELFF
TRBJ1-5 medium-sized TRBV14 . TGTGCCAGCAGCCAAGGGGTCGAGAACATCAATCAGCCCCAGCATTTT CASSQGVENINQPQHF
TRBJ2-3 . TRBV6-1 . TGTGCCAGCAGTGAAGCATACCGGCGCACAGATACGCAGTATTTT CASSEAYRRTDTQYF
TRBJ2-7 . TRBV5-1 . TGCGCCAGCAGTCTCGACGACGGGACGAGCTCCTACGAGCAGTACTTC CASSLDDGTSSYEQYF
TRBJ1-2 . TRBV2 . TGTGCCAGCCTAGCAGGTGGAGGCTACACCTTC CASLAGGGYTF
TRBJ2-1 few TRBV2 TRBD2 TGTGCCAGCAGTGATAAGCGGGGGACCTCCTACAATGAGCAGTTCTTC CASSDKRGTSYNEQFF
TRBJ1-3 . TRBV7-3 . TGTGCCAGCAGCTTAAGGAGACAGGTTTCTGGAAACACCATATATTTT CASSLRRQVSGNTIYF
TRBJ2-7 . TRBV5-5 . TGTGCCAGCAGCTTGGACGGGACCCCGAGCTCCTACGAGCAGTACTTC CASSLDGTPSSYEQYF
TRBJ1-1 . TRBV6-1 TRBD1 TGTGCCAGCAGTGAAATGAATAGGATTGGACAGGGCGGATTGAACACTGAAGCTTTCTTT CASSEMNRIGQGGLNTEAFF
TRBJ1-1 medium-sized TRBV19 . TGTGCCAGTAGACATTGGGGGTCGAACACTGAAGCTTTCTTT CASRHWGSNTEAFF
TRBJ2-5 . TRBV7-9 . TGTGCCAGCACCCAGGGGCCAGGGAGGGACGAGACCCAGTACTTC CASTQGPGRDETQYF
TRBJ2-5 once TRBV5-1 TRBD2 TGCGCCAGCAGCACCCCGGGACTACTTCTCGAGACCCAGTACTTC CASSTPGLLLETQYF
TRBJ1-2 . TRBV11-2 . TGTGCCAGCAGCTTATACGACGGGGCCCCAAGCTATGGCTACACCTTC CASSLYDGAPSYGYTF
TRBJ2-1 few TRBV5-6 . TGTGCCAGCAGCTTGGGGCCAGATCTAGGCAATGAGCAGTTCTTC CASSLGPDLGNEQFF
TRBJ2-5 few TRBV11-2 TRBD1 TGTGCCAGCAGCTTAACACCGGGACAGGTTAGAGGACAAGAGACCCAGTACTTC CASSLTPGQVRGQETQYF
TRBJ2-7 . TRBV29-1 TRBD1 TGCAGCGTTGAAGTCCCCGGGACAGTCTACGAGCAGTACTTC CSVEVPGTVYEQYF
TRBJ1-1 . TRBV5-1 . TGCGCCAGCAGCTTGGGGGGTGCCCTGAACACTGAAGCTTTCTTT CASSLGGALNTEAFF
TRBJ1-1 large TRBV27 TRBD1 TGTGCCAGCACCTTTACAGGGGGAAACACTGAAGCTTTCTTT CASTFTGGNTEAFF
TRBJ2-7 . TRBV5-6 . TGTGCCAGCAGCCTTAGACAGGACGGTTTAGCATTCTACGAGCAGTACTTC CASSLRQDGLAFYEQYF
TRBJ1-1 . TRBV7-9 . TGTGCCAGCAGCTTCCTTCTGTACACTGAAGCTTTCTTT CASSFLLYTEAFF
TRBJ1-6 . TRBV7-3 . TGTGCCAGCAGCACCCCCACCGGGTCCCTGGCCTATAATTCACCCCTCCACTTT CASSTPTGSLAYNSPLHF